The 4 T cell receptor beta chains listed next were all sequenced from one sample in a study of T cell responses to AZD1222 COVID-19 vaccine. Data came from immunoSEQ multiplex PCR; TCRdb stores just in-frame clones and leaves some out. The table shows under 170,000 clones, with roughly 94% occurring only once. Specimen: peripheral blood, collected on day 0 of AZD1222 vaccination. Receptors originate from an adult in good health.

V and J are TRBV14 and TRBJ1-6, with TRBD1 matching 9 bases. The trim removed 4 bases at V and 6 bases at J, leaving 4 bases unmatched. The germline V gene encodes CDR1 SGHDN and CDR2 FVKESK. This CDR3 is 15 amino acids long. CDR3 DNA sequence: TGTGCCAGCAGCCCTCGGACAGGGGTTAATTCACCCCTCCACTTT. It is translated as CASSPRTGVNSPLHF.

The CDR3 coding sequence is TGTGCCATCCGATTGGACAGGGGGGAGTCGGGGACTGAAGCTTTCTTT. Translation: CAIRLDRGESGTEAFF. The chain has TRBV10-3 and TRBJ1-1, with TRBD1 identical over 10 bases. V gave up 8 bases and J gave up 5 bases; unmatched junction bases: 14. The germline CDR1 and CDR2 sequences are ENHRY and SYGVKD. The CDR3 spans 16 residues.

V and J are TRBV2 and TRBJ2-7, with no clear D. Germline assignment: CDR1 SNHLY and CDR2 FYNNEI. Trimming stripped 1 base from V and 11 bases from J, with 9 bases between. The CDR3 has 11 residues. The chain's CDR3 is CASSEETGEYV. Here the CDR3 DNA reads TGTGCCAGCAGTGAAGAGACTGGGGAGTACGTC.

The chain couples TRBV5-1 to TRBJ2-5, with D unresolved. The CDR3 covers 14 residues. Trimming took off 4 bases at V and 0 bases at J, with 10 bases between the two ends. Germline values: CDR1 SGHRS, CDR2 YFSETQ. As DNA, the CDR3 is TGCGCCAGCAGCCCTGGGGTCTACCAAGAGACCCAGTACTTC. Translating gives CASSPGVYQETQYF.